This TCR beta chain was identified during a study of T cells in Graves' hyperthyroidism and ophthalmopathy. This clonotype was observed at least ten times. Amplified TCR beta CDR3 regions came from RNA transcripts. TCR CDR3 regions were first amplified by RT-PCR with HTBI primers. TCRdb used MiXCR to reprocess the multiplex PCR reads, holding one entry per CDR3 protein. The sample lists about 420,000 distinct CDR3 sequences, 15% to 17% occurring once. Sequenced input: blood. The clonotype comes from a woman aged 18-35 years with Graves' hyperthyroidism.

This CDR3 reads CASSVGGGALYYEQYF. DNA for the CDR3: TGTGCCAGCAGCGTAGGCGGGGGGGCCCTCTACTACGAGCAGTACTTC. The chain is built from TRBV9 and TRBJ2-7, with 9 bases lining up with TRBD2. J lost 3 bases, V lost 0 bases, and 7 bases had no gene match. Germline CDR1 is SGDLS and CDR2 is YYNGEE. The CDR3 spans 16 residues.